Following are 16 T cell receptor beta chains from one sample sequenced in a study of T-cell reconstitution after alpha-beta-depleted transplantation in children. A TCRbeta library incorporating unique molecular identifiers was prepared. TCRdb recomputed calls from the PCR reads with MiXCR, one row per CDR3 protein. The data contain about 240,000 distinct CDR3 sequences, about a quarter of them singletons. The input for sequencing was PBMCs, taken before TCRalphabeta/CD19-depleted stem cell transplant. The receptors originated from a girl aged 2 to 9 with Fanconi anemia, due to receive a stem cell transplant.

This clonotype was counted a few times. The CDR3 DNA reads TGCGCCAGCAGCGGAATAGCGGGAGATTCGGACAATGAGCAGTTCTTC. Translating it yields CASSGIAGDSDNEQFF. The rearrangement links TRBV5-1 to TRBJ2-1, with 9 positions matching TRBD2. Per germline, CDR1 SGHRS and CDR2 YFSETQ. J was trimmed by 5 bases and V by 4 bases; bases with no gene match: 10. The CDR3 totals 16 residues. Filled out from reference TRBV5-1 and TRBJ2-1, the complete variable domain reads KAGVTQTPRYLIKTRGQQVTLSCSPISGHRSVSWYQQTPGQGLQFLFEYFSETQRNKGNFPGRFSGRQFSNSRSEMNVSTLELGDSALYLCASSGIAGDSDNEQFFGPGTRLTVL.

The sample holds a few counts of this clonotype. The chain has TRBV28 and TRBJ1-6, with 7 bases matching TRBD1. CDR1 is MDHEN, CDR2 SYDVKM, per germline. The length of the CDR3 is 15 residues. J was trimmed by 5 bases and V by 3 bases; bases with no gene match: 4. The CDR3 is CASSFVGQDNSPLHF. CDR3 sequence (DNA): TGTGCCAGCAGTTTTGTCGGACAGGATAATTCACCCCTCCACTTT.

The chain carries TRBV7-3 and TRBJ2-7; the D is unclear. Germline CDR1 is SGHTA and CDR2 is FQGTGA. The CDR3 extends over 13 amino acids. Trimming left V 2 bases short and J 5 bases short, with 10 bases between. The CDR3 DNA sequence: TGTGCCAGCAGCTTAGGCCCCAGGAACGAGCAGTACTTC. Translated, it gives CASSLGPRNEQYF.

This sequence joins TRBV11-2 and TRBJ2-5; weak D call: TRBD1 (6 bases). Germline V CDR1 and CDR2: SGHAT, FQNNGV. The CDR3 sequence is 14 residues long. V gave up 0 bases and J gave up 7 bases, with 12 bases separating them. CDR3 residues: CASSLDPGEGTQYF. The CDR3 DNA reads as TGTGCCAGCAGCTTAGATCCAGGGGAAGGGACCCAGTACTTC.

This clonotype turned up a few times. This chain joins TRBV28 and TRBJ2-7; D uncertain. The germline V gene encodes CDR1 MDHEN and CDR2 SYDVKM. V lost 3 bases to trimming and J lost 5 bases, with 14 bases between them. The CDR3 consists of 14 residues. The CDR3 DNA reads TGTGCCAGCAGTTTGTGGGAAGGGTTGAACGAGCAGTACTTC. It is translated as CASSLWEGLNEQYF.

This clonotype came up many times. The gene calls are TRBV29-1 and TRBJ2-7; D is undetermined. Trimming stripped 4 bases from V and 2 bases from J, with 9 bases between. The germline gives CDR1 SQVTM, CDR2 ANQGSEA. The CDR3 runs to 12 residues. This chain's CDR3 is CSVAPSAYEQYF. Written as DNA, the CDR3 is TGCAGCGTTGCTCCTAGTGCCTACGAGCAGTACTTC.

This clonotype showed up many times. The chain is built from TRBV12-3 or TRBV12-4 and TRBJ2-1, with a possible D match to TRBD1 (5 bases). Trimming pared 3 bases from V and 8 bases from J, leaving 11 bases between. The length of the CDR3 is 13 residues. The CDR3 sequence: CASSLSGAHEQFF. In nucleotides, the CDR3 is TGTGCCAGCAGTTTGAGTGGGGCGCATGAGCAGTTCTTC.

This clonotype was seen a few times. The J gene is TRBJ2-1, the V gene TRBV6-2 or TRBV6-3; D not resolved. The length of the CDR3 is 16 residues. Germline V lookup: CDR1 MNHEY, CDR2 SVGEGT. Trimming removed 5 bases from V and 0 bases from J, with 14 bases in between. CDR3 in DNA: TGTGCCAGCAGTAAACAGACTCCATTCTCCTACAATGAGCAGTTCTTC. Residues: CASSKQTPFSYNEQFF.

The V gene is TRBV9, the J gene TRBJ2-6; D unresolved. This CDR3 is 16 amino acids long. CDR1 and CDR2 from the germline V gene are SGDLS and YYNGEE. V was clipped by 0 bases and J by 0 bases, with 7 bases between them. The CDR3 spells CASSVAASSGANVLTF. CDR3 bases: TGTGCCAGCAGCGTAGCAGCGAGCTCTGGGGCCAACGTCCTGACTTTC. Drawing the rest from reference TRBV9 and TRBJ2-6, the complete variable domain is DSGVTQTPKHLITATGQRVTLRCSPRSGDLSVYWYQQSLDQGLQFLIQYYNGEERAKGNILERFSAQQFPDLHSELNLSSLELGDSALYFCASSVAASSGANVLTFGAGSRLTVL.

This clonotype was found a few times. This chain joins TRBV7-2 and TRBJ2-7; 10 nucleotides agree with TRBD2. Germline V gene lookup returns CDR1 SGHTA and CDR2 FQGNSA. The CDR3 spans 15 residues. The junction had 8 bases not matched to a gene; V was cut back by 5 bases and J by 4 bases. CDR3 region: CASSPFPGLAYEQYF. The CDR3 region has the DNA TGTGCCAGCAGCCCCTTCCCGGGACTAGCGTACGAGCAGTACTTC.

In this sample, this clonotype turned up many times. The chain employs TRBV12-3 or TRBV12-4 and TRBJ2-1, with 9 bases fitting TRBD2. V shed 3 bases and J 2 bases; nucleotides not matched to a gene: 5. This CDR3 contains 16 residues. Here the CDR3 DNA reads TGTGCCAGCAGTTTTGTGAGCGGGAGGACCTACAATGAGCAGTTCTTC. It translates to CASSFVSGRTYNEQFF.

Only one count was recorded for this clonotype. The chain combines TRBV20-1 with TRBJ1-5; 8 nucleotides match TRBD1. From germline, CDR1 is DFQATT and CDR2 SNEGSKA (reference sequence). Trimming at V came to 1 base and at J to 5 bases, leaving 7 bases not matched to a gene. The CDR3 runs to 15 residues. Written as DNA, the CDR3 is TGCAGTGCTAGAGGCGGACAGGGTTGGCATCAGCCCCAGCATTTT. Amino acids: CSARGGQGWHQPQHF.

This chain connects TRBV4-2 to TRBJ2-7; D gene uncertain. CDR3 length equals 15 residues. The V and J ends lost 0 bases and 1 base respectively, with 10 bases between them. Germline values: CDR1 LGHNA, CDR2 YNFKEQ. CDR3 amino acids: CASSQDVRFSYEQYF. The CDR3 DNA sequence: TGTGCCAGCAGCCAAGATGTGAGGTTTTCCTACGAGCAGTACTTC.

V usage is TRBV29-1 and J usage is TRBJ2-7; TRBD1 matches at 8 bases. The V gene's germline CDR1 is SQVTM and CDR2 ANQGSEA. J lost 3 bases, V lost 4 bases, and 8 bases had no gene match. This CDR3 contains 14 residues. CDR3 bases: TGCAGCGTTGTAATCGGGACAGGTGTCTACGAGCAGTACTTC. Amino acids: CSVVIGTGVYEQYF.

V usage is TRBV28 and J usage is TRBJ2-3; 8 bases align to TRBD1. Per the germline V gene, CDR1 is MDHEN and CDR2 is SYDVKM. Trimming cost V 3 bases and J 2 bases; bases outside gene matches: 19. This CDR3 comprises 20 residues. Written as DNA, the CDR3 is TGTGCCAGCAGTTTTCCTTCTACCCTTAAAAGGGACAGGCCCACAGATACGCAGTATTTT. It is translated as CASSFPSTLKRDRPTDTQYF.

The V call is TRBV28, the J call TRBJ2-1; D gene ambiguous. CDR1 MDHEN and CDR2 SYDVKM come from the germline V gene. Trimming took 6 bases from V and 0 from J, leaving 12 bases between them. The CDR3 has 15 residues. In DNA form, the CDR3 reads TGTGCCAGCAGACATGACTCGAGCTCCTACAATGAGCAGTTCTTC. It yields the protein CASRHDSSSYNEQFF.